This TCR beta chain was recorded in a study of patients and donors after allogeneic stem cell transplantation. This clonotype was observed many times. Trimming removed 8 bases at V and 3 bases at J, with 10 bases between. This CDR3 contains 12 residues. In TCRdb, the RT-PCR reads were re-called with MiXCR into one record per CDR3 protein. Here the sample spans more than 850,000 distinct CDR3 sequences, under 20% being singletons. This sequence joins TRBV12-3 or TRBV12-4 and TRBJ1-2; D is perhaps TRBD1 (5 bases). This clonotype was sampled from a human donor who was either an allogeneic HSCT recipient or a stem cell or donor lymphocyte infusion donor (not recorded which). It is not recorded whose cells these are; they may come from a transplant donor. Sequences were obtained from blood, either unsorted or a sorted T cell fraction (not recorded which). The CDR3 is CASALGDYGYTF. DNA of the CDR3: TGTGCCAGCGCGCTGGGGGACTATGGCTACACCTTC.